These 20 T cell receptor beta chains share one sample of origin, sequenced in a study of T-cell memory formation after mild COVID-19. Each CDR3 protein gets one entry after TCRdb re-called the 5' RACE reads with MiXCR. This sample has 250,000 to 350,000 distinct CDR3 sequences, with less than 20% found just once. Sequenced sample: PBMCs or a T cell subset sorted from them (not recorded which). These receptors were taken from a man aged 18-30 years who had mild COVID-19 (a few samples of this study predate the infection). Cell type and time point are not known.

This chain's CDR3 is CASSYLAGGYNEQFF. The CDR3, as DNA: TGTGCCAGCAGTTATCTAGCGGGGGGGTACAATGAGCAGTTCTTC. J is TRBJ2-1 and V is TRBV6-5, with 12 bases matching TRBD2. Trimming took 3 bases from V and 4 from J; bases not matched to a gene: 1. CDR3 length: 15 amino acids. The germline V gene encodes CDR1 MNHEY and CDR2 SVGAGI.

The chain recombines TRBV5-1 with TRBJ1-1; possibly TRBD1 for D (5 bases). The CDR3 consists of 14 residues. The germline gives CDR1 SGHRS, CDR2 YFSETQ. Trimming removed 2 bases from V and 5 bases from J, with 13 bases in between. This chain's CDR3 is CASSLRGARTEAFF. The CDR3 coding sequence is TGCGCCAGCAGCTTACGGGGCGCGAGGACTGAAGCTTTCTTT.

The chain combines TRBV12-3 or TRBV12-4 with TRBJ2-7; D is uncertain. This CDR3 has 14 residues. V gave up 5 bases and J gave up 3 bases, with 14 bases separating them. CDR3 nucleotide sequence: TGTGCCAGCAGTACGAGAAGATGGGGCTACGAGCAGTACTTC. This gives the protein CASSTRRWGYEQYF.

J is TRBJ2-5 and V is TRBV28; 12 positions match TRBD2. Germline V lookup: CDR1 MDHEN, CDR2 SYDVKM. The trim removed 6 bases at V and 2 bases at J, leaving 7 bases unmatched. This CDR3 has 16 residues. The CDR3 DNA reads TGTGCCAGCAGACTAGGACTAGCGGGACTTCAAGAGACCCAGTACTTC. It is translated as CASRLGLAGLQETQYF.

This chain connects TRBV20-1 to TRBJ2-5; D is perhaps TRBD1 (6 bases). Germline V lookup: CDR1 DFQATT, CDR2 SNEGSKA (reference sequence). This CDR3 has 14 residues. The V gene lost 4 bases and the J gene lost 5 bases, with 17 bases spanning the gap. CDR3 nucleotides: TGCAGTGCTACCAACAGGGTCACTCGGGAGACCCAGTACTTC. It specifies CSATNRVTRETQYF.

The chain carries TRBV7-9 and TRBJ1-1; TRBD1 is a possible D gene (5 bases). V was shortened by 3 bases and J by 1 base, with 15 bases between the two germline ends. The germline gives CDR1 SEHNR, CDR2 FQNEAQ (reference sequence). The CDR3 has 16 amino acids. CDR3 in DNA: TGTGCCAGCAGCTTGAGGGGTGCCCTCCCGAACACTGAAGCTTTCTTT. This translates into CASSLRGALPNTEAFF.

The chain has TRBV15 and TRBJ2-4, with D possibly matching TRBD2 (5 bases). The germline CDR1 and CDR2 sequences are LNHNV and YYDKDF (reference sequence). Trimming cost V 4 bases and J 0 bases, with 16 bases left between them. CDR3 length: 17 amino acids. CDR3 in amino acids: CATSTGGTGLAKNIQYF. For the CDR3, the DNA is TGTGCCACCAGCACCGGAGGAACGGGGTTAGCCAAAAACATTCAGTACTTC.

The table lists this clonotype with many counts. The V and J genes are TRBV7-9 and TRBJ1-1, with D tentatively TRBD1 (5 bases). CDR1 is SEHNR, CDR2 FQNEAQ, per germline (reference sequence). The CDR3 consists of 14 residues. Trimming cost V 5 bases and J 1 base, with 11 bases left between them. CDR3 protein: CASSEIGGNTEAFF. Here the CDR3 DNA reads TGTGCCAGCAGCGAGATCGGGGGGAACACTGAAGCTTTCTTT.

This clonotype was counted a few times. The genes are TRBV5-4 and TRBJ2-1; the match to TRBD2 covers 9 bases. J lost 6 bases, V lost 1 base, and 5 bases had no gene match. Germline CDR1 is SGHNT and CDR2 is YYREEE (reference sequence). This CDR3 region has 15 residues. This chain's CDR3 is CASSLRAGGSNEQFF. The CDR3 region has the DNA TGTGCCAGCAGCTTGAGGGCGGGGGGGTCCAATGAGCAGTTCTTC. The full variable domain, completed using reference TRBV5-4 and TRBJ2-1, is ETGVTQSPTHLIKTRGQQVTLRCSSQSGHNTVSWYQQALGQGPQFIFQYYREEENGRGNFPPRFSGLQFPNYSSELNVNALELDDSALYLCASSLRAGGSNEQFFGPGTRLTVL.

The chain recombines TRBV7-8 with TRBJ2-6; D not certain. The CDR3 covers 16 residues. Deletions cut 5 bases from V and 0 bases from J, with 11 bases between. In germline, CDR1 is SGHVS, CDR2 FQNEAQ. CDR3: CASSLPRTSGANVLTF. The DNA for the CDR3 is TGTGCCAGCAGCCTTCCCCGGACCTCTGGGGCCAACGTCCTGACTTTC.

This clonotype was picked up a small number of times. The genes are TRBV5-4 and TRBJ2-2; a possible D gene is TRBD2 (5 bases). CDR1 and CDR2 from the germline V gene are SGHNT and YYREEE (reference sequence). V was cut by 0 bases and J by 7 bases, with 7 bases left in between. The CDR3 covers 13 residues. The chain's CDR3 is CASSLGGIGELFF. In nucleotides, the CDR3 is TGTGCCAGCAGCTTGGGAGGGATCGGGGAGCTGTTTTTT.

The table lists this clonotype with a few counts. This chain joins TRBV7-2 and TRBJ2-6; D not certain. Germline V gene data show CDR1 as SGHTA and CDR2 as FQGNSA. The CDR3 extends over 16 amino acids. Between the trimmed V and J ends, which lost 2 bases and 0 bases, there was a span of 8 bases. The CDR3 reads CASSLNPYSGANVLTF. The CDR3 coding sequence is TGTGCCAGCAGCTTAAATCCCTACTCTGGGGCCAACGTCCTGACTTTC.

This clonotype was found many times. The rearrangement uses TRBV20-1 and TRBJ2-1, with 12 bases fitting TRBD2. Trimming cost V 5 bases and J 5 bases; bases outside gene matches: 7. This CDR3 region has 15 residues. Germline V gene lookup returns CDR1 DFQATT and CDR2 SNEGSKA (reference sequence). In DNA, the CDR3 is TGCAGTGCTCCTCTAGCGGGGGGGCCCAACAATGAGCAGTTCTTC. Amino acids: CSAPLAGGPNNEQFF.

This clonotype was observed a handful of times. This rearrangement joins TRBV6-6 to TRBJ2-7; 9 bases match TRBD1. From germline, CDR1 is MNHNY and CDR2 SVGAGI (reference sequence). The V gene end was trimmed by 7 bases and the J gene end by 4 bases; junction bases not matched to a gene: 8. The CDR3 runs 14 residues. Here the CDR3 reads CASTLGQGKYEQYV. CDR3 nucleotide sequence: TGTGCCAGCACCCTAGGACAGGGGAAATACGAGCAGTACGTC.

A few counts support this clonotype. The DNA of the CDR3 is TGCGCCAGCAGTGACTACCACTACGAGCAGTACTTC. Translation gives CASSDYHYEQYF. J is TRBJ2-7 and V is TRBV10-1, with unresolved D. The ends were cut back, 3 bases at V and 3 bases at J, with 6 bases in the middle. From germline, CDR1 is WNHNN and CDR2 SYGVQD (reference sequence). CDR3 length equals 12 residues.

This clonotype was counted at least ten times. The rearrangement links TRBV5-1 to TRBJ1-2; 7 bases fit TRBD1. Germline V lookup: CDR1 SGHRS, CDR2 YFSETQ. This CDR3 has 14 amino acids. V was pared by 5 bases and J by 3 bases, with 7 bases of the junction left unmatched. CDR3 loop: CASRPRQGDYGYTF. CDR3 nucleotides: TGCGCCAGCAGACCCCGGCAGGGGGACTATGGCTACACCTTC. The entire variable domain, with the rest obtained from reference TRBV5-1 and TRBJ1-2, is as follows: KAGVTQTPRYLIKTRGQQVTLSCSPISGHRSVSWYQQTPGQGLQFLFEYFSETQRNKGNFPGRFSGRQFSNSRSEMNVSTLELGDSALYLCASRPRQGDYGYTFGSGTRLTVV.

Only a few counts were recorded for this clonotype. The rearrangement links TRBV23-1 to TRBJ2-3; D call uncertain. TRBV23-1 is labeled an ORF, and its function is uncertain. V lost 1 base to trimming and J lost 6 bases, with 5 bases between them. The CDR3 has 12 amino acids. This CDR3 is CASSQLGDTQYF. The CDR3 DNA is TGCGCCAGCAGTCAATTAGGGGATACGCAGTATTTT.

The CDR3 is CASSRAVLAYTF. The CDR3 DNA sequence: TGTGCCAGCAGCAGGGCCGTCCTGGCCTACACCTTC. The chain is built from TRBV12-3 or TRBV12-4 and TRBJ1-2; D perhaps matches TRBD1 (5 bases). V lost 6 bases and J lost 10, with 15 bases in between. This CDR3 has 12 residues.

J is TRBJ2-7 and V is TRBV6-2 or TRBV6-3; possibly TRBD1 for D (6 bases). The V end was cut by 6 bases, the J end by 7 bases, with 10 bases between. There are 11 residues in the CDR3. CDR1 MNHEY and CDR2 SVGEGT come from the germline V gene. The CDR3 bases are TGTGCCAGCAGCCGGGGACAAGAGCAGTACGTC. It yields the protein CASSRGQEQYV.

V and J are TRBV5-1 and TRBJ1-1, with D unresolved. CDR3 size: 13 residues. CDR1 SGHRS and CDR2 YFSETQ come from the germline V gene. V was trimmed by 3 bases and J by 0 bases, leaving 6 bases between them. The CDR3 coding sequence is TGCGCCAGCAGCTCGACTATGAACACTGAAGCTTTCTTT. Its protein is CASSSTMNTEAFF.